Listed below are T cell receptor beta chains from one sample, sequenced in a study of early T cells in non-severe SARS-CoV-2 infection. TCRdb analysed the 5' RACE reads with MiXCR anew, one entry per CDR3 protein. The sample holds tens of thousands of distinct CDR3 sequences, about 13% seen once. Material for sequencing was whole blood. The receptors originated from an adult who was a healthcare worker with PCR-confirmed SARS-CoV-2 infection or an uninfected control (not recorded which). The CDR3 runs from the conserved cysteine through the conserved F or W. A D gene is named only where the DNA matches it firmly. Size is stated for part of the rows, as once, few or many counts, or as a class when the clone is expanded.

d_call j_call v_call clone_size cdr3_nt cdr3_aa
- TRBJ2-5 TRBV11-2 many TGTGCCAGCAGCTTAAGACTCGCGATGGAGACCCAGTACTTC CASSLRLAMETQYF
TRBD1 TRBJ2-7 TRBV9 many TGTGCCAGCAGCGTAGGTGTTACAGGGGGCCCCTACGAGCAGTACTTC CASSVGVTGGPYEQYF
- TRBJ1-3 TRBV20-1 few TGCAGTGCTAGAGCGGGGGTCGCCTCTGGAAACACCATATATTTT CSARAGVASGNTIYF
- TRBJ2-5 TRBV13 - TGTGCCAGCAGCCACGCCGGCCAAGAGACCCAGTACTTC CASSHAGQETQYF
TRBD1 TRBJ1-2 TRBV2 - TGTGCCAGCAGTCCACACAGGGGGCAGGGTGGCTACACCTTC CASSPHRGQGGYTF
- TRBJ2-7 TRBV29-1 - TGCAGCGTTAGGACAGTCTACGAGCAGTACTTC CSVRTVYEQYF
- TRBJ1-4 TRBV24-1 once TGTGCCACCAGTGATTTGCAGATATGGTATGAAAAACTGTTTTTT CATSDLQIWYEKLFF
- TRBJ1-6 TRBV7-8 few TGTGCCAGCAGCTTAGCGGGCGCAAATAATTCACCCCTCCACTTT CASSLAGANNSPLHF
- TRBJ1-1 TRBV7-9 - TGTGCCAGCAGGCTTTCTTCCGGAACTGAAGCTTTCTTT CASRLSSGTEAFF
TRBD1 TRBJ2-7 TRBV29-1 few TGCAGCGTTCGGACAGGGACCTACGAGCAGTACTTC CSVRTGTYEQYF
- TRBJ1-2 TRBV7-9 - TGTGCCAGCAGCATTAGAACACACCGATATCGCTACACCTTC CASSIRTHRYRYTF
- TRBJ1-1 TRBV27 many TGTGCCAGCAGTTCGGGACGGATCACTGAAGCTTTCTTT CASSSGRITEAFF
- TRBJ2-3 TRBV29-1 - TGCAGCGTTGAGTCTCCGGTAGGCACAGATACGCAGTATTTT CSVESPVGTDTQYF
TRBD2 TRBJ2-7 TRBV14 - TGTGCCAGCAGCCAAGCCCCAGGGACTAGCGGGACCTACGAGCAGTACTTC CASSQAPGTSGTYEQYF
- TRBJ2-2 TRBV7-6 few TGTGCCAGCAACGACGCTAGAGGGGCCACGGACACCGGGGAGCTGTTTTTT CASNDARGATDTGELFF
TRBD2 TRBJ2-5 TRBV4-3 many TGCGCCAGCAGCCAAGATAAAAGCGGGAGGCAAGAGACCCAGTACTTC CASSQDKSGRQETQYF
TRBD2 TRBJ2-7 TRBV4-1 - TGCGCCAGCAGCCAGGCCAACTTAGCGGGATACTACGAGCAGTACTTC CASSQANLAGYYEQYF
- TRBJ2-3 TRBV25-1 - TGTGCCAGCGGAGCCCTTTTCACGCAGTATTTT CASGALFTQYF
TRBD2 TRBJ2-7 TRBV29-1 few TGCAGCGTCGCGACTAGCGGGAGAACCGAGCAGTACTTC CSVATSGRTEQYF
TRBD1 TRBJ1-1 TRBV27 - TGTGCCAGCAGCCAGATACAGGGGTTGGGGAACACTGAAGCTTTCTTT CASSQIQGLGNTEAFF
TRBD2 TRBJ2-3 TRBV7-2 - TGTGCCAGCAGCTTAACCCTGACTAGCGGGAGGGCCCGGGATACGCAGTATTTT CASSLTLTSGRARDTQYF
TRBD2 TRBJ2-1 TRBV29-1 - TGCAGCGGTGCGACTAGCGGGGGGTCTGTTGAGCAGTTCTTC CSGATSGGSVEQFF
- TRBJ1-6 TRBV20-1 - TGCAGTGCTAGCCCCGACGGGGATTCACCCCTCCACTTT CSASPDGDSPLHF
TRBD2 TRBJ2-2 TRBV6-2/TRBV6-3 few TGTGCCAGCAGTGAGTACTACCTGGGACTAGCGAGGAACACCGGGGAGCTGTTTTTT CASSEYYLGLARNTGELFF
TRBD1 TRBJ2-1 TRBV24-1 few TGTGCCACCAGTGATCCTAGGACAGGAGGCAATGAGCAGTTCTTC CATSDPRTGGNEQFF
TRBD1 TRBJ1-3 TRBV30 many TGTGCCTGGGGGACAGGGTGGCTAAACTCTGGAAACACCATATATTTT CAWGTGWLNSGNTIYF
- TRBJ2-5 TRBV14 many TGTGCCAGCAGCCAATGGATGGGACAAGAGACCCAGTACTTC CASSQWMGQETQYF
- TRBJ2-3 TRBV7-3 - TGTGCCAGCAGCCGCTCGGATTTAGATACGCAGTATTTT CASSRSDLDTQYF
TRBD2 TRBJ2-5 TRBV29-1 - TGCAGCGGCGGGGGACTAGCGGAAGAGACCCAGTACTTC CSGGGLAEETQYF
TRBD1 TRBJ1-5 TRBV20-1 many TGCAGTGCTGGGGGACAGACCAGTCAGCCCCAGCATTTT CSAGGQTSQPQHF
- TRBJ2-7 TRBV5-1 - TGCGCCAGCAGCTTGGAGTCTTTGGGCGGCGAGCAGTACTTC CASSLESLGGEQYF
- TRBJ2-1 TRBV11-3 - TGTGCCAGCAGCGTGAACAAGTACAATGAGCAGTTCTTC CASSVNKYNEQFF
TRBD2 TRBJ2-1 TRBV19 few TGTGCCAGTAGCCCCGGACTAGCGGGAGCCGGTGAGCAGTTCTTC CASSPGLAGAGEQFF
- TRBJ2-3 TRBV7-2 - TGTGCCAGCAGCTACCGGGCCCAATCCACAGATACGCAGTATTTT CASSYRAQSTDTQYF
- TRBJ2-1 TRBV3-1 many TGTGCCAGCAGCCTTAGAGATGACGGGGATGAGCAGTTCTTC CASSLRDDGDEQFF
- TRBJ2-1 TRBV9 - TGTGCCAGCAGCGCCCGGGGACGGGGCGATGAGCAGTTCTTC CASSARGRGDEQFF
- TRBJ1-6 TRBV4-2 - TGTGCCAGCAGCCAAAAGGGACACGGGAGCTCCTATAATTCACCCCTCCACTTT CASSQKGHGSSYNSPLHF
- TRBJ1-1 TRBV24-1 few TGTGCCACCAGTGCGGCGCGGGGGACTGAAGCTTTCTTT CATSAARGTEAFF
TRBD1 TRBJ1-1 TRBV29-1 - TGCAGCGTGACAGGGGCCATCATGAACACTGAAGCTTTCTTT CSVTGAIMNTEAFF
TRBD2 TRBJ2-1 TRBV2 few TGTGCCAGCCGCTACCTAGCGGACTCCTACAATGAGCAGTTCTTC CASRYLADSYNEQFF
- TRBJ2-7 TRBV7-3 - TGTGCCAGCAGCTCCTCGGCCTCTCACGAGCAGTACTTC CASSSSASHEQYF
- TRBJ2-2 TRBV7-2 - TGTGCCAGCAGCTTATTGGGCACAGGGTTGGAAACCGGGGAGCTGTTTTTT CASSLLGTGLETGELFF
- TRBJ1-3 TRBV2 few TGTGCCAGCAGTGTCCGGACACCTGGAAACACCATATATTTT CASSVRTPGNTIYF
- TRBJ1-3 TRBV4-1 - TGCGCCAGCAGCCCAGGAGGGACGGCGGCACTCGGAAACACCATATATTTT CASSPGGTAALGNTIYF
- TRBJ1-1 TRBV10-3 - TGTACCATCCGGAAGGGCATGAACACTGAAGCTTTCTTT CTIRKGMNTEAFF
- TRBJ1-2 TRBV6-2/TRBV6-3 few TGTGCCAGCAGTTACACCGCAGTCGCTAACTATGGCTACACCTTC CASSYTAVANYGYTF
- TRBJ2-1 TRBV11-2 - TGTGCCAGCAGCCCACTACATGCCGGGGGCGCATACAATGAGCAGTTCTTC CASSPLHAGGAYNEQFF
- TRBJ2-7 TRBV7-3 many TGTGCCAGCAGCCGATTTAGCGGCTACGAGCAGTACTTC CASSRFSGYEQYF
- TRBJ2-5 TRBV7-9 few TGTGCCAGCAGCCGACTGGGAGTCCAAGAGACCCAGTACTTC CASSRLGVQETQYF
- TRBJ2-5 TRBV11-2 many TGTGCCAGCAGCTTAGCACTCGGGGGGCGAGAGACCCAGTACTTC CASSLALGGRETQYF
- TRBJ2-3 TRBV4-1 few TGCGCCAGCAGCCAAGAGACCACAGATACGCAGTATTTT CASSQETTDTQYF
- TRBJ2-2 TRBV2 few TGTGCCAGCAGTGAGGGCAGGGTGTTCCCCGGGGAGCTGTTTTTT CASSEGRVFPGELFF
- TRBJ2-2 TRBV6-2/TRBV6-3 many TGTGCCAGCAGTTACGTACGGGCCGGGGAGCTGTTTTTT CASSYVRAGELFF
TRBD2 TRBJ2-3 TRBV5-1 few TGCGCCAGCACTAGCGGGGGCCGCACAGATACGCAGTATTTT CASTSGGRTDTQYF